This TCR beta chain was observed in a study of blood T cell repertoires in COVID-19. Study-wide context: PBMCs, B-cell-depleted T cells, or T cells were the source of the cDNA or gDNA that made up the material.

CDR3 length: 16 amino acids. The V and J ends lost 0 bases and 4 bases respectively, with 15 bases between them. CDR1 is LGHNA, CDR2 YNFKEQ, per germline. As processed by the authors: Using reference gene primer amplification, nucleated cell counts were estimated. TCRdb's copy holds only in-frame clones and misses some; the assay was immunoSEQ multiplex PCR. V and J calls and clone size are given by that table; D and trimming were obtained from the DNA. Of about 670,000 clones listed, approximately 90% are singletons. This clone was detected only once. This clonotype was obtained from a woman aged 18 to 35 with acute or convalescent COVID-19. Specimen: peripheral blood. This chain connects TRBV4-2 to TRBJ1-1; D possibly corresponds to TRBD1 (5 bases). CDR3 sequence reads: CASSQEGGTVLTEAFF. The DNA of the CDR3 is TGTGCCAGCAGCCAAGAGGGGGGGACGGTACTCACTGAAGCTTTCTTT.